This TCR beta chain came from a study of control samples from healthy donors and cancer patients. CDR3 length: 15 amino acids. J was trimmed by 6 bases and V by 4 bases; bases with no gene match: 8. Germline V lookup: CDR1 SGHRS, CDR2 YFSETQ. Sequencing was performed with immunoSEQ multiplex PCR; in TCRdb, only in-frame clones are kept and a portion is missing. The sample has around 200,000 clones, 85% to 95% seen once. The V call is TRBV5-1, the J call TRBJ2-3, with 10 bases fitting TRBD1. The clonotype was recovered from a man between 18 and 35 years old in good health. The sample consisted of blood. CDR3 sequence reads: CASSLGGQGSDTQYF. The CDR3 DNA reads as TGCGCCAGCAGCCTTGGGGGACAGGGGTCCGATACGCAGTATTTT.